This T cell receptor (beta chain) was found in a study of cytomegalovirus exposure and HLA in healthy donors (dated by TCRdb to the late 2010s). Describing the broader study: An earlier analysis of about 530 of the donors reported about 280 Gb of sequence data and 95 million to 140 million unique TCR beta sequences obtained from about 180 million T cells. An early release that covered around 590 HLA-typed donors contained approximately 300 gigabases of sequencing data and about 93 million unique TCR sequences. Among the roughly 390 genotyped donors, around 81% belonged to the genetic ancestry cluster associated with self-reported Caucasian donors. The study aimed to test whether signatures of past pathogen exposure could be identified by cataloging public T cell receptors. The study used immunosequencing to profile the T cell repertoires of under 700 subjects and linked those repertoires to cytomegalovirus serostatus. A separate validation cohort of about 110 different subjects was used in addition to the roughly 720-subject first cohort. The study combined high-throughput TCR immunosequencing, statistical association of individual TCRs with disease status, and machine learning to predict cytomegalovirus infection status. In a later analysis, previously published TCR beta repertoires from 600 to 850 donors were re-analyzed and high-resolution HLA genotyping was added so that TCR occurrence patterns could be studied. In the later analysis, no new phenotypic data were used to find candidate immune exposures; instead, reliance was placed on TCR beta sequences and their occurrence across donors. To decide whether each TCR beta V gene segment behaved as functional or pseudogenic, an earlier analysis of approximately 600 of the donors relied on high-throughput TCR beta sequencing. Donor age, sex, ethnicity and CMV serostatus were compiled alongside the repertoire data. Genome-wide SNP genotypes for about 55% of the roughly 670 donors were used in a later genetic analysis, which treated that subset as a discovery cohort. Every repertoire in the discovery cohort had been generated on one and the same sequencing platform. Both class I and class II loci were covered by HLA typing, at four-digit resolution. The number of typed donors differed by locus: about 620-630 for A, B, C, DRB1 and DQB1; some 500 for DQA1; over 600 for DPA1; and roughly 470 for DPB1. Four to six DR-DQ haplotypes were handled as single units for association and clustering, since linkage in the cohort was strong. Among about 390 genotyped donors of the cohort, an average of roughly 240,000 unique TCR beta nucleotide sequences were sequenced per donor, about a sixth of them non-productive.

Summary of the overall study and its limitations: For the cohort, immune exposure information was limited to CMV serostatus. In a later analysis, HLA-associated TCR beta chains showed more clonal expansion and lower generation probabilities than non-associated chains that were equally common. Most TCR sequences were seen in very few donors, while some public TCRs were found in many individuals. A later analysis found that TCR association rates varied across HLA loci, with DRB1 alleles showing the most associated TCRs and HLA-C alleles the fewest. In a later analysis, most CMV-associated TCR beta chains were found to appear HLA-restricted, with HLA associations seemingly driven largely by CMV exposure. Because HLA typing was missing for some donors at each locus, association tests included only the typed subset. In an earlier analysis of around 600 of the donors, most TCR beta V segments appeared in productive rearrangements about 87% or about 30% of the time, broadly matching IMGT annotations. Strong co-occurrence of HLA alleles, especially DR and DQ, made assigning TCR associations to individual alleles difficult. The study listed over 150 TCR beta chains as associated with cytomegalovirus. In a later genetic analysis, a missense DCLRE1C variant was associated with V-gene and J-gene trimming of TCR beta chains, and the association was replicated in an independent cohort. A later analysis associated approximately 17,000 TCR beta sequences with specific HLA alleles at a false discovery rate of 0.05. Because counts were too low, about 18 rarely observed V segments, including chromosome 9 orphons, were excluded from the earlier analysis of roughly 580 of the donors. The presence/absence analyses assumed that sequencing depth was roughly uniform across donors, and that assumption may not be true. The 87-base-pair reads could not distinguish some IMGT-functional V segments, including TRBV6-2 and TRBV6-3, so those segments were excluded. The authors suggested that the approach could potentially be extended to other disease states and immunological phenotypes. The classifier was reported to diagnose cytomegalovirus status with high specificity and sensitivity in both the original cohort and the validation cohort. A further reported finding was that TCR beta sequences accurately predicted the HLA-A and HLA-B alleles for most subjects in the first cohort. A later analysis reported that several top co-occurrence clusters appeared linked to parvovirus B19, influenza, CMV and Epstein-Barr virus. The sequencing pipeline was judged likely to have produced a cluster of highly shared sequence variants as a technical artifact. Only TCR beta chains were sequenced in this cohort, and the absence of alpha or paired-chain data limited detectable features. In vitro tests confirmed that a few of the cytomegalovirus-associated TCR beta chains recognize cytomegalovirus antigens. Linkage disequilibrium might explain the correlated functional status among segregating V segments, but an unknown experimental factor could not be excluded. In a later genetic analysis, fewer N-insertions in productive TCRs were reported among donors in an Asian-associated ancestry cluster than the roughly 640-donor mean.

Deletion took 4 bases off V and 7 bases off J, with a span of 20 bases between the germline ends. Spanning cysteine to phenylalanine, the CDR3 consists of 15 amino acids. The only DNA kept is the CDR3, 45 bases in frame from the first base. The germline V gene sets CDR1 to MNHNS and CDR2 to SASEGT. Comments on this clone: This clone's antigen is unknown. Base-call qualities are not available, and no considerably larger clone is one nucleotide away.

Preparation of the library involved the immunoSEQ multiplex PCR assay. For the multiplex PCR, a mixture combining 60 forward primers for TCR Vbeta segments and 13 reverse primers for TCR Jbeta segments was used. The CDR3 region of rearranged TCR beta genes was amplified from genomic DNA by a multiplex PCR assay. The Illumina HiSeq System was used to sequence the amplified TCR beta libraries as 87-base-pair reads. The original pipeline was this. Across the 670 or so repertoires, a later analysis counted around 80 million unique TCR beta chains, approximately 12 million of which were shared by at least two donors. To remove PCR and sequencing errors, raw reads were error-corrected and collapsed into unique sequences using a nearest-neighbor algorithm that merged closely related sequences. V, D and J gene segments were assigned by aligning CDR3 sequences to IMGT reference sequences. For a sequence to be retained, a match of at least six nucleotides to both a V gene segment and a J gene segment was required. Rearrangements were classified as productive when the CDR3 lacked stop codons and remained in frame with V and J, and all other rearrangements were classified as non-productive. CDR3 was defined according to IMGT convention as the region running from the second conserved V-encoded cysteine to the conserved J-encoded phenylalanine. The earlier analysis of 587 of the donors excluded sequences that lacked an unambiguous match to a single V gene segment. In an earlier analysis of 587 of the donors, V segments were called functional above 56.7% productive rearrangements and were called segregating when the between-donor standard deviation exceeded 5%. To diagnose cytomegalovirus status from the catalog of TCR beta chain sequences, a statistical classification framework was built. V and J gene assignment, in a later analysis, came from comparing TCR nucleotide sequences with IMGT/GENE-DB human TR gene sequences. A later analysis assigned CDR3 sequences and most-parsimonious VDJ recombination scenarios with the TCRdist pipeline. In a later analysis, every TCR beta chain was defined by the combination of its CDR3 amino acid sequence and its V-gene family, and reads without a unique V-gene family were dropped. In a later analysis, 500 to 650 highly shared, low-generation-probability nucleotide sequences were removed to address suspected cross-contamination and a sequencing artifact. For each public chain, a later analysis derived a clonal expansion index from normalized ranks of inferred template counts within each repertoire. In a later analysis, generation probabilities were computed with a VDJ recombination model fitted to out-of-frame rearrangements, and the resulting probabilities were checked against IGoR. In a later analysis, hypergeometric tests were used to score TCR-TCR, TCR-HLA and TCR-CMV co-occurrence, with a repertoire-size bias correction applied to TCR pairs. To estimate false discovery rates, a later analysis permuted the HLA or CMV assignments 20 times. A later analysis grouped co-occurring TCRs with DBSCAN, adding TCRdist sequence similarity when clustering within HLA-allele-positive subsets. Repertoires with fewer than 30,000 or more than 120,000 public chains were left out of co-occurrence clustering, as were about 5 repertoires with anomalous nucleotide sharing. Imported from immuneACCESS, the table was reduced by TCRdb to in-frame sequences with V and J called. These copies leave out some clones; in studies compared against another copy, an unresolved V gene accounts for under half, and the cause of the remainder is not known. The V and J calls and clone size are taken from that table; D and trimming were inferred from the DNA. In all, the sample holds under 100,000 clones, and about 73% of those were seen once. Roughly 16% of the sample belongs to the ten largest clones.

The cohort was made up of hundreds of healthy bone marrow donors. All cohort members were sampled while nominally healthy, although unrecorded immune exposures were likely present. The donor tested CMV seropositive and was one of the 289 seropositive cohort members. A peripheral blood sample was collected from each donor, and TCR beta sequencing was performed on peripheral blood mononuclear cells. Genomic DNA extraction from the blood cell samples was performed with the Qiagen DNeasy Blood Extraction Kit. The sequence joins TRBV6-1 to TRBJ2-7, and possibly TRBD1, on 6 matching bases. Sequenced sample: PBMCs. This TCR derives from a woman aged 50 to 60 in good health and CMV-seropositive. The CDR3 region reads CASSVFGVLGGEQYF. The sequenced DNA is TGTGCCAGCAGTGTTTTCGGGGTCCTAGGGGGAGAGCAGTACTTC.